These 22 T cell receptor beta chains originate from one sample sequenced in a study of control samples from healthy donors and cancer patients. Some clones are missing from TCRdb's copy, which holds only in-frame ones; the method was immunoSEQ multiplex PCR. The sample carries around 150,000 clones, around nine tenths recorded once. Sequencing input: blood. The source of these receptors is a man between 25 and 39 years old in good health.

This clone appeared once. Here the CDR3 DNA reads TGTGCCAGCACCACAGACACCGGGGAGCTGTTTTTT. Its protein product is CASTTDTGELFF. The rearrangement joins TRBV7-3 to TRBJ2-2; D unresolved. V lost 7 bases and J 3 bases, leaving 6 bases between the germline ends. The CDR3 runs 12 residues. Looked up from germline, CDR1 is SGHTA and CDR2 is FQGTGA.

The V call is TRBV5-4, the J call TRBJ2-7; D might be TRBD2 (7 bases). Germline V gene lookup returns CDR1 SGHNT and CDR2 YYREEE (reference sequence). The V and J ends lost 1 base and 1 base respectively, with 15 bases between them. The CDR3 spans 16 residues. Here the CDR3 DNA reads TGTGCCAGCAGCTTGCCATCGGGGGGCTCTTCCTACGAGCAGTACTTC. It encodes CASSLPSGGSSYEQYF.

This clone has more than one count but fewer than ten. The chain uses TRBV12-3 or TRBV12-4 and TRBJ1-2; D is unclear. V lost 3 bases and J lost 5, with 10 bases in between. The CDR3 runs to 13 residues. CDR3 sequence reads: CASSLRGWYGYTF. CDR3 DNA sequence: TGTGCCAGCAGTTTGCGGGGTTGGTATGGCTACACCTTC.

This clone has just a few counts. The rearrangement uses TRBV4-1 and TRBJ1-5; possibly TRBD1 for D (5 bases). V shed 6 bases and J shed 9 bases, with 18 bases lying between them. Germline V gene data show CDR1 as MGHRA and CDR2 as YSYEKL. This CDR3 is 14 amino acids long. As DNA, the CDR3 is TGCGCCAGCAGGGACATCGGTTTTGGGGGGCCCCAGCATTTT. This translates into CASRDIGFGGPQHF.

The rearrangement links TRBV7-8 to TRBJ2-3; weak D call: TRBD1 (6 bases). Per germline, CDR1 SGHVS and CDR2 FQNEAQ. V shed 0 bases and J shed 5 bases, with 12 bases lying between them. This CDR3 comprises 15 residues. As DNA, the CDR3 is TGTGCCAGCAGCTTAGCGCTACAGGGCGGAGATACGCAGTATTTT. Protein product: CASSLALQGGDTQYF. The full variable domain, with the rest looked up from reference TRBV7-8 and TRBJ2-3, is GAGVSQSPRYKVAKRGQDVALRCDPISGHVSLFWYQQALGQGPEFLTYFQNEAQLDKSGLPSDRFFAERPEGSVSTLKIQRTQQEDSAVYLCASSLALQGGDTQYFGPGTRLTVL.

This rearrangement joins TRBV11-2 to TRBJ1-3; D gene unclear. Looked up from germline, CDR1 is SGHAT and CDR2 is FQNNGV. CDR3 size: 15 residues. V was shortened by 5 bases and J by 4 bases, with 15 bases between the two germline ends. CDR3 region: CASSPQSGIGNTIYF. The CDR3 bases are TGTGCCAGCAGCCCCCAAAGTGGGATCGGAAACACCATATATTTT.

The chain has TRBV12-3 or TRBV12-4 and TRBJ2-3; D is perhaps TRBD1 (6 bases). This CDR3 comprises 13 residues. V lost 8 bases and J 4 bases, leaving 13 bases between the germline ends. The CDR3 DNA reads TGTGCCAGCGCCGGTGGGGGCGCAGATACGCAGTATTTT. This gives the protein CASAGGGADTQYF.

The chain combines TRBV12-5 with TRBJ2-2, with D unresolved. V was shortened by 7 bases and J by 1 base, with 10 bases between the two germline ends. Germline CDR1 is LGHNT and CDR2 is FRNRAP. The CDR3 totals 14 residues. CDR3 loop: CASATSGNTGELFF. CDR3 nucleotide sequence: TGTGCTAGTGCCACCTCGGGGAACACCGGGGAGCTGTTTTTT.

This sequence joins TRBV27 and TRBJ2-7; weak D call: TRBD1 (6 bases). This CDR3 is 13 amino acids long. CDR1 and CDR2 (germline): MNHEY, SMNVEV (reference sequence). V lost 1 base and J lost 6, with 10 bases in between. The CDR3, as DNA: TGTGCCAGCAGTTTATTAGAAGGGGGCGAGCAGTACTTC. It encodes CASSLLEGGEQYF.

The chain is built from TRBV7-9 and TRBJ2-3; 11 bases are a match to TRBD1. V lost 5 bases, J lost 3 bases, and 7 bases stayed unmatched. CDR1 and CDR2 from the germline V gene are SEHNR and FQNEAQ (reference sequence). The CDR3 has 16 amino acids. The CDR3 nucleotides read TGTGCCAGCAGCACCGGGGACAGGGGGAAAACAGATACGCAGTATTTT. This codes for CASSTGDRGKTDTQYF.

The J gene is TRBJ2-5, the V gene TRBV4-2; the match to TRBD2 covers 7 bases. V lost 4 bases and J lost 6; bases outside the gene matches: 11. CDR3 size: 15 residues. The V gene's germline CDR1 is LGHNA and CDR2 YNFKEQ. In DNA, the CDR3 is TGTGCCAGCAGCCCCTCGGGGGAGGGCCCGAAGACCCAGTACTTC. It yields the protein CASSPSGEGPKTQYF.

The V and J genes are TRBV7-2 and TRBJ2-7; TRBD2 matches 8 bases. Trimming took 5 bases from V and 4 from J; bases not matched to a gene: 19. This CDR3 is built from 18 residues. CDR1 is SGHTA and CDR2 is FQGNSA in the germline V gene. Here the CDR3 DNA reads TGTGCCAGCAGCCAGAGGGCCAGTGGGGCGGGAGGAGGGTACGAGCAGTACTTC. Translated, it gives CASSQRASGAGGGYEQYF.

The chain couples TRBV10-2 to TRBJ2-3; TRBD1 matches at 11 bases. V was pared by 10 bases and J by 3 bases, with 6 bases of the junction left unmatched. The CDR3 totals 14 residues. The germline V gene has CDR1 WSHSY and CDR2 SAAADI. The CDR3 DNA reads TGCGCCACCGTCGGGACAGGGGGAACAGATACGCAGTATTTT. Protein product: CATVGTGGTDTQYF.

The chain employs TRBV19 and TRBJ1-2; D gene uncertain. Trimming took off 7 bases at V and 3 bases at J, with 12 bases between the two ends. This CDR3 comprises 13 residues. Germline CDR1 and CDR2: LNHDA and SQIVND (reference sequence). This CDR3 reads CASMGAIHYGYTF. In nucleotides, the CDR3 is TGTGCCAGTATGGGCGCAATCCACTATGGCTACACCTTC. Together with reference TRBV19 and TRBJ1-2, the CDR3 gives the full variable domain: DGGITQSPKYLFRKEGQNVTLSCEQNLNHDAMYWYRQDPGQGLRLIYYSQIVNDFQKGDIAEGYSVSREKKESFPLTVTSAQKNPTAFYLCASMGAIHYGYTFGSGTRLTVV.

The J gene is TRBJ2-7, the V gene TRBV10-3, with a weak D call TRBD1 (7 bases). Per the germline V gene, CDR1 is ENHRY and CDR2 is SYGVKD. This CDR3 contains 13 residues. The V end was cut by 10 bases, the J end by 2 bases, with 15 bases between. This CDR3 is CATGGTDTYEQYF. The CDR3 DNA sequence: TGTGCCACTGGCGGGACAGATACCTACGAGCAGTACTTC.

The chain combines TRBV28 with TRBJ2-7; D gene ambiguous. Germline loops: CDR1 MDHEN, CDR2 SYDVKM. The CDR3 covers 17 residues. Trimming left V 2 bases short and J 0 bases short, with 17 bases between. CDR3 DNA: TGTGCCAGCAGTTTAACGCCGGCCGCGCGAGACTCCTACGAGCAGTACTTC. Translation gives CASSLTPAARDSYEQYF.

The chain uses TRBV10-3 and TRBJ2-7; D could derive from TRBD1 or TRBD2 (5 bases each). Trimming left V 10 bases short and J 6 bases short, with 16 bases between. Germline CDR1 ENHRY, CDR2 SYGVKD. This CDR3 region has 12 residues. This CDR3 is CATGVVGGEQYF. In DNA, the CDR3 is TGTGCCACCGGAGTGGTTGGGGGCGAGCAGTACTTC.

The gene calls are TRBV3-1 (or the pseudogene TRBV3-2) and TRBJ2-2, with TRBD2 identical over 8 bases. CDR1 is LGHDT and CDR2 is YNNKEL in the germline V gene (reference sequence). Trimming at V came to 7 bases and at J to 8 bases, leaving 6 bases not matched to a gene. The CDR3 loop spans 13 amino acids. The CDR3 is CASIKRETGELFF. In DNA form, the CDR3 reads TGTGCCAGCATAAAGCGGGAGACGGGGGAGCTGTTTTTT.

This chain uses TRBV21-1 with TRBJ2-7; TRBD2, the D gene given by the table, was not confirmed from the DNA. TRBV21-1 constitutes a pseudogene. There are 15 residues in the CDR3. Here the CDR3 DNA reads TGTGCCAGCAGCAAACCTCAGAAGGAGCTACGAGCAGTGACGGTC. Its protein is CASSKPQKELRAVTV.

The chain couples TRBV5-6 to TRBJ2-6; D is undetermined. The CDR3 is 16 residues long. V was trimmed by 0 bases and J by 2 bases, leaving 9 bases between them. Germline assignment: CDR1 SGHDT and CDR2 YYEEEE. The CDR3 sequence is CASSLGFPAGANVLTF. CDR3 nucleotide sequence: TGTGCCAGCAGCTTGGGGTTTCCGGCTGGGGCCAACGTCCTGACTTTC.

J is TRBJ1-4 and V is TRBV7-6; D call uncertain. Germline CDR1 SGHVS, CDR2 FNYEAQ. V was pared by 5 bases and J by 0 bases, with 7 bases between. This CDR3 comprises 14 residues. The CDR3 reads CASSRHATNEKLFF. The DNA for the CDR3 is TGTGCCAGCAGCCGACATGCAACTAATGAAAAACTGTTTTTT. Drawing the rest from reference TRBV7-6 and TRBJ1-4, the complete variable domain is GAGVSQSPRYKVTKRGQDVALRCDPISGHVSLYWYRQALGQGPEFLTYFNYEAQQDKSGLPNDRFSAERPEGSISTLTIQRTEQRDSAMYRCASSRHATNEKLFFGSGTQLSVL.

This clone occurred a few times. The rearrangement uses TRBV6-6 and TRBJ1-1; possibly TRBD1 for D (6 bases). Trimming shortened V by 7 bases and J by 1 base, and 10 bases separated the two germline ends. This CDR3 spans 13 amino acids. CDR1 MNHNY and CDR2 SVGAGI come from the germline V gene (reference sequence). The chain's CDR3 is CASNWGQNTEAFF. CDR3 nucleotide sequence: TGTGCCAGCAATTGGGGACAGAACACTGAAGCTTTCTTT.